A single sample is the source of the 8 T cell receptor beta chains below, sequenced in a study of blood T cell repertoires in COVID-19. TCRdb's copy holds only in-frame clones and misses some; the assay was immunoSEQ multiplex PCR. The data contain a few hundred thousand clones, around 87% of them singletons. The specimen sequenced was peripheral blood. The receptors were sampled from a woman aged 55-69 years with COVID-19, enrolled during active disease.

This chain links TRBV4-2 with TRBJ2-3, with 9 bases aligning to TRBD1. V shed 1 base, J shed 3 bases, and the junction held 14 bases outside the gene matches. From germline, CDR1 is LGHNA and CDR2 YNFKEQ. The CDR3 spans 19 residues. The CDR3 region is CASSQANLAGTGSTDTQYF. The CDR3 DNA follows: TGTGCCAGCAGCCAAGCAAACCTAGCCGGGACAGGGTCGACAGATACGCAGTATTTT.

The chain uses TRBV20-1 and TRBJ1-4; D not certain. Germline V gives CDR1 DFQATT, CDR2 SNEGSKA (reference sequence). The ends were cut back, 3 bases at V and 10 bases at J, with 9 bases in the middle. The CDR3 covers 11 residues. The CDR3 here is CSASPSGKLFF. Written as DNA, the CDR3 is TGCAGTGCTAGTCCCTCGGGAAAACTGTTTTTT.

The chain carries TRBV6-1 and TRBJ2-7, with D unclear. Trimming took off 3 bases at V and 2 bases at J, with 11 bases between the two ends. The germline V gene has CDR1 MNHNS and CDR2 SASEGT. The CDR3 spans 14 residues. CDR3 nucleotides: TGTGCCAGCAGTGAGGCCCGTGGCACCTACGAGCAGTACTTC. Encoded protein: CASSEARGTYEQYF.

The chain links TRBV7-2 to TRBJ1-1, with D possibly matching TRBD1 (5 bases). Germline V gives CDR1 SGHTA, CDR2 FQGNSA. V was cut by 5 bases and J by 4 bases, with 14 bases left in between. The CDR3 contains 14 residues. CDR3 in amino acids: CASSLQGLSTEAFF. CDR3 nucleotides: TGTGCCAGCAGCCTTCAGGGCCTGAGCACTGAAGCTTTCTTT.

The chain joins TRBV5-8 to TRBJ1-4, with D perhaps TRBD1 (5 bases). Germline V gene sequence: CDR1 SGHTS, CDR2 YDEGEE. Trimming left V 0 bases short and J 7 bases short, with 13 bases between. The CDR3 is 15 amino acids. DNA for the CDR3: TGTGCCAGCAGCTTGGGTCAGGGCCGAAGTGAAAAACTGTTTTTT. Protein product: CASSLGQGRSEKLFF.

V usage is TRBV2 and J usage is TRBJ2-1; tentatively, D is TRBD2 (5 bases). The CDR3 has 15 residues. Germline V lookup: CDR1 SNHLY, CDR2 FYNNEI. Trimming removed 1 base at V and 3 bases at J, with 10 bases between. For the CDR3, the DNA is TGTGCCAGCAGTGAAGAGGGAGCGGACTACAATGAGCAGTTCTTC. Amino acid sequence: CASSEEGADYNEQFF.

CDR3 in amino acids: CASSSGGTSGLEQFF. As DNA, the CDR3 is TGTGCCAGCAGCTCAGGAGGGACTAGCGGTCTTGAGCAGTTCTTC. The V gene is TRBV7-9, the J gene TRBJ2-1, with 11 bases lining up with TRBD2. With 4 bases clipped from V and 9 bases from J, the junction kept 8 bases outside the gene matches. The CDR3 spans 15 residues. Per the germline V gene, CDR1 is SEHNR and CDR2 is FQNEAQ (reference sequence).

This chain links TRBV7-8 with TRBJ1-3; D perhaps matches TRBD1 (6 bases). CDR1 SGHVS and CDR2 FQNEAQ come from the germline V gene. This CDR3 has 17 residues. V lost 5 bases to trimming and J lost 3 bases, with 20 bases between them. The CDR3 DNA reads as TGTGCCAGCAGCCCTACTGGCGGGGGGCTTTTTGGAAACACCATATATTTT. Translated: CASSPTGGGLFGNTIYF.